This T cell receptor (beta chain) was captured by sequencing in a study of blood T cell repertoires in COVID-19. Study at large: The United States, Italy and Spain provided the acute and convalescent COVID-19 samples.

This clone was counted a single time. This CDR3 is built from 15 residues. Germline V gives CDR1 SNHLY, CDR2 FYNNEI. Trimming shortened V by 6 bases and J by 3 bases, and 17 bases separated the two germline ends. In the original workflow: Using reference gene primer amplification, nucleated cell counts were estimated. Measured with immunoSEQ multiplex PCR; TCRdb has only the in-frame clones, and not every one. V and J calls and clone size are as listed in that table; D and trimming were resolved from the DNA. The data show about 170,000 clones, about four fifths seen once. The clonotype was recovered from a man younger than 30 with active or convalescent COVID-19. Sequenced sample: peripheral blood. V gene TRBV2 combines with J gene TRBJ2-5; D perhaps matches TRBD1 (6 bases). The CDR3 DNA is TGTGCCAGCAGAGGCCGGGACATAGGAAAAGAGACCCAGTACTTC. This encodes CASRGRDIGKETQYF.